Listed here is a single T cell receptor (beta chain). These data are taken from a study of cytomegalovirus exposure and HLA in healthy donors. CDR3 size: 14 residues. Germline V gives CDR1 LNHDA, CDR2 SQIVND (reference sequence). The V and J ends lost 4 bases and 2 bases respectively, with 12 bases between them. It was with 60 Vbeta and 13 Jbeta primers that the PCR ran. Assay used: immunoSEQ multiplex PCR; TCRdb lists only in-frame clones, some missing. The repertoire has 150,000 to 200,000 clones, about 69% of them found once; the top ten carry less than 2.5%. This clonotype was sampled from a human donor in good health. Specimen: PBMCs. The genes are TRBV19 and TRBJ2-7, with D possibly TRBD1 on 5 matching bases. This CDR3 reads CASSTSVGAYEQYF. The CDR3 DNA reads as TGTGCCAGTAGTACCTCAGTAGGGGCCTACGAGCAGTACTTC.